This T cell receptor beta chain was identified during a study of CD8 T cells in Susac syndrome. Study findings and constraints: Clonal expansion involving Susac CD8+ cells peaked in TEMRA cells and active patients.

Random hexamers primed reverse transcription of 0.5 to 1 ug RNA. TCRdb analysed the immunoSEQ multiplex PCR reads with MiXCR anew, one entry per CDR3 protein. Among roughly 84,000 distinct CDR3 sequences listed, around 96% were seen once. Regarding this clonotype: Its antigen is still unknown.

The CDR3 sequence is 14 residues long. Deletions cut 2 bases from V and 0 bases from J, with 5 bases between. CDR1 is MGHDK and CDR2 is SYGVNS in the germline V gene. The source of this sequence is a human donor with Susac syndrome. The rearrangement links TRBV25-1 to TRBJ1-5; no reliable D call. The specimen was CD8+ T cells from PBMCs. CDR3 in amino acids: CASSEGNSNQPQHF. DNA for the CDR3: TGTGCCAGCAGTGAAGGAAATAGCAATCAGCCCCAGCATTTT.